A single sample gave rise to the 21 T cell receptor beta chains below, sequenced in a study of shared clonotypes between healthy human individuals. Libraries were prepared by immunoSEQ multiplex PCR; TCRdb keeps only in-frame clonotypes and omits some of them. Among 2,500,000 or so clones, 85% to 95% were seen once, and the ten largest hold 0.3% to 0.45%. The sequenced material came from naive CD4+ T cells from PBMCs. Subset of the sample: CD45RA+ positively selected. The receptors here all came from a man younger than 35 in good health. Some clones in this sample may be carry-over from other donors' samples.

Concerning this clone itself: The same CDR3 is also encoded by other DNA sequences in this sample. V usage is TRBV7-3 and J usage is TRBJ1-1; 7 bases line up with TRBD1. V lost 5 bases and J lost 5; bases outside the gene matches: 5. The CDR3 runs 13 residues. Germline-derived CDR1 and CDR2 are SGHTA and FQGTGA. CDR3 loop: CASSPQGGTEAFF. The CDR3 nucleotides are TGTGCCAGCAGCCCTCAGGGGGGGACTGAAGCTTTCTTT.

The chain carries TRBV14 and TRBJ1-2; 7 bases are a match to TRBD1. The V gene's germline CDR1 is SGHDN and CDR2 FVKESK. CDR3 length equals 16 residues. J lost 0 bases, V lost 1 base, and 5 bases had no gene match. The CDR3 sequence is CASSQGRDSANYGYTF. Here the CDR3 DNA reads TGTGCCAGCAGCCAAGGCCGGGACAGTGCTAACTATGGCTACACCTTC.

The V and J genes are TRBV4-2 and TRBJ2-7; TRBD2 matches 12 bases. CDR1 is LGHNA and CDR2 is YNFKEQ in the germline V gene. This CDR3 has 14 amino acids. Trimming took 4 bases from V and 2 from J; bases not matched to a gene: 0. CDR3 sequence: CASSRTSGTYEQYF. CDR3 bases: TGTGCCAGCAGCCGGACTAGCGGGACCTACGAGCAGTACTTC.

Turning to this clone: The same CDR3 arises from other DNA sequences in this sample as well. The chain uses TRBV5-1 and TRBJ2-5; 10 nucleotides match TRBD1. Trimming removed 3 bases from V and 5 bases from J; junction bases left unmatched: 7. The CDR3 is 15 residues long. Germline CDR1 and CDR2: SGHRS and YFSETQ. The CDR3 protein is CASSSGTGVGETQYF. In nucleotides, the CDR3 is TGCGCCAGCAGCTCCGGGACAGGGGTCGGCGAGACCCAGTACTTC.

The gene calls are TRBV5-6 and TRBJ1-2; D ambiguous. Germline CDR1 SGHDT, CDR2 YYEEEE. The V end lost 4 bases, the J end lost 1 base, and 11 bases lay between the germline ends. The CDR3 is 14 residues long. This CDR3 reads CASSRRGLNYGYTF. For the CDR3, the DNA is TGTGCCAGCAGCAGGCGTGGGCTTAACTATGGCTACACCTTC.

The genes are TRBV6-5 and TRBJ2-2; D not certain. Germline-derived CDR1 and CDR2 are MNHEY and SVGAGI. Trimming shortened V by 5 bases and J by 5 bases, and 6 bases separated the two germline ends. The CDR3 is 12 residues long. CDR3 sequence (DNA): TGTGCCAGCAGTCGACGGACCGGGGAGCTGTTTTTT. It codes for CASSRRTGELFF.

The chain links TRBV5-6 to TRBJ2-4; the D gene is possibly TRBD1 (6 bases). The V gene's germline CDR1 is SGHDT and CDR2 YYEEEE. The V and J ends lost 5 bases and 2 bases respectively, with 17 bases between them. The CDR3 spans 16 residues. CDR3 amino acids: CASSHYRANTKNIQYF. The DNA for the CDR3 is TGTGCCAGCAGTCATTACAGGGCTAATACCAAAAACATTCAGTACTTC.

The chain has TRBV15 and TRBJ2-2, with D possibly being TRBD2 (6 bases). This CDR3 contains 20 residues. The V gene's germline CDR1 is LNHNV and CDR2 YYDKDF (reference sequence). Trimming stripped 0 bases from V and 4 bases from J, with 24 bases between. The CDR3 DNA reads TGTGCCACCAGCAGAGAAGCACTCCGGGACTTATCGCGGGGCACCGGGGAGCTGTTTTTT. Translation: CATSREALRDLSRGTGELFF.

The chain links TRBV25-1 to TRBJ2-5, with D perhaps matching TRBD2 (5 bases). This CDR3 is built from 14 residues. CDR1 and CDR2 (germline): MGHDK, SYGVNS. Trimming removed 2 bases at V and 2 bases at J, with 9 bases between. CDR3 DNA sequence: TGTGCCAGCAGTGAACTAGCAGGTCAAGAGACCCAGTACTTC. Translating it yields CASSELAGQETQYF. The whole variable domain, remainder taken from reference TRBV25-1 and TRBJ2-5, is EADIYQTPRYLVIGTGKKITLECSQTMGHDKMYWYQQDPGMELHLIHYSYGVNSTEKGDLSSESTVSRIRTEHFPLTLESARPSHTSQYLCASSELAGQETQYFGPGTRLLVL.

J is TRBJ2-2 and V is TRBV5-1, with D unresolved. The CDR3 covers 15 residues. V lost 4 bases and J 0 bases, leaving 10 bases between the germline ends. CDR1 is SGHRS and CDR2 is YFSETQ in the germline V gene. The CDR3 sequence is CASSPDPSNTGELFF. CDR3 bases: TGCGCCAGCAGCCCGGACCCATCGAACACCGGGGAGCTGTTTTTT. The variable domain in full, with the rest retrieved from reference TRBV5-1 and TRBJ2-2, is KAGVTQTPRYLIKTRGQQVTLSCSPISGHRSVSWYQQTPGQGLQFLFEYFSETQRNKGNFPGRFSGRQFSNSRSEMNVSTLELGDSALYLCASSPDPSNTGELFFGEGSRLTVL.

This chain connects TRBV7-8 to TRBJ2-3, with 10 bases that match TRBD2. Trimming at V came to 5 bases and at J to 2 bases, leaving 7 bases not matched to a gene. The CDR3 is 16 residues long. CDR1 and CDR2 (germline): SGHVS, FQNEAQ. CDR3 nucleotides: TGTGCCAGCAGCCCGTGGACTAGCGGAGTCACAGATACGCAGTATTTT. Translating gives CASSPWTSGVTDTQYF.

The chain carries TRBV19 and TRBJ1-2; D not certain. The V and J ends lost 5 bases and 4 bases respectively, with 14 bases between them. The length of the CDR3 is 14 residues. Germline CDR1 reads LNHDA; CDR2 reads SQIVND (reference sequence). In DNA, the CDR3 is TGTGCCAGTAGTTACAAGGGAACACTCTATGGCTACACCTTC. As protein: CASSYKGTLYGYTF. Filled out from reference TRBV19 and TRBJ1-2, the complete variable domain reads DGGITQSPKYLFRKEGQNVTLSCEQNLNHDAMYWYRQDPGQGLRLIYYSQIVNDFQKGDIAEGYSVSREKKESFPLTVTSAQKNPTAFYLCASSYKGTLYGYTFGSGTRLTVV.

This clone was observed a single time. The chain has TRBV7-8 and TRBJ2-6; the D gene is possibly TRBD2 (5 bases). The germline V gene has CDR1 SGHVS and CDR2 FQNEAQ. The V and J ends lost 5 bases and 4 bases respectively, with 12 bases between them. The CDR3 has 15 amino acids. The CDR3 region is CASSLTGKGANVLTF. Here the CDR3 DNA reads TGTGCCAGCAGCCTGACGGGAAAAGGGGCCAACGTCCTGACTTTC.

This chain uses TRBV7-8 with TRBJ2-5; D gene unclear. V was trimmed by 0 bases and J by 1 base, leaving 12 bases between them. The CDR3 extends over 16 amino acids. Germline V gene data show CDR1 as SGHVS and CDR2 as FQNEAQ. In DNA form, the CDR3 reads TGTGCCAGCAGCTTAGCTTGGCCCGTGGCCCAAGAGACCCAGTACTTC. It encodes CASSLAWPVAQETQYF.

On this clone: Other DNA sequences in the sample encode the same CDR3. The chain uses TRBV18 and TRBJ2-1; D may be TRBD1 (6 bases). V lost 0 bases and J lost 0, with 9 bases in between. This CDR3 contains 16 residues. Germline CDR1 is KGHSH and CDR2 is LQKENI. CDR3 in DNA: TGTGCCAGCTCACCACCAAGGGGGAGCTCCTACAATGAGCAGTTCTTC. It translates to CASSPPRGSSYNEQFF.

This clone was observed a few times. Different DNA sequences within this sample yield the same CDR3. The chain carries TRBV5-4 and TRBJ2-7, with TRBD2 as a possible D gene (5 bases). Germline CDR1 reads SGHNT; CDR2 reads YYREEE (reference sequence). The CDR3 contains 12 residues. Between the trimmed V and J ends, which lost 0 bases and 7 bases, there was a span of 8 bases. The chain's CDR3 is CASSLVGNEQYF. DNA of the CDR3: TGTGCCAGCAGCTTGGTCGGGAATGAGCAGTACTTC.

The chain joins TRBV4-3 to TRBJ2-3; D call uncertain. Trimming shortened V by 0 bases and J by 1 base, and 5 bases separated the two germline ends. This CDR3 comprises 14 residues. Germline-derived CDR1 and CDR2 are LGHNA and YSLEER. The DNA of the CDR3 is TGCGCCAGCAGCCAAGAATATGGCACAGATACGCAGTATTTT. This sequence encodes CASSQEYGTDTQYF.

The CDR3 sequence is CASKGYNEQFF. CDR3 coding DNA: TGTGCCAGCAAGGGGTACAATGAGCAGTTCTTC. The chain joins TRBV2 to TRBJ2-1; D is possibly TRBD1 (5 bases). CDR3 length equals 11 residues. V shed 7 bases and J shed 4 bases, with 5 bases lying between them. Germline CDR1 SNHLY, CDR2 FYNNEI.

The V gene is TRBV5-1, the J gene TRBJ2-3; no clear D gene. Trimming took 4 bases from V and 6 from J, leaving 24 bases between them. Germline CDR1 is SGHRS and CDR2 is YFSETQ. The CDR3 length is 17 residues. Here the CDR3 reads CASSAPPGTSLLDTQYF. For the CDR3, the DNA is TGCGCCAGCAGCGCCCCCCCGGGCACCTCCTTACTTGATACGCAGTATTTT.

The chain has TRBV5-5 and TRBJ2-5; D may match TRBD1 or TRBD2 (6 bases each). Deletions cut 4 bases from V and 7 bases from J, with 29 bases between. CDR3 size: 18 residues. CDR1 is SGHKS and CDR2 is YYEKEE in the germline V gene (reference sequence). The CDR3 protein is CASSLYMTQGPRGGTQYF. The CDR3 DNA sequence: TGTGCCAGCAGCCTGTACATGACTCAGGGGCCGCGGGGAGGGACCCAGTACTTC.

The chain couples TRBV5-1 to TRBJ2-2; TRBD2 aligns across 10 bases. The CDR3 consists of 18 residues. From germline, CDR1 is SGHRS and CDR2 YFSETQ. The junction had 10 bases not matched to a gene; V was cut back by 0 bases and J by 5 bases. CDR3 sequence: CASSLGPAGGPRTGELFF. The CDR3 coding sequence is TGCGCCAGCAGCTTGGGTCCAGCGGGAGGGCCCAGGACCGGGGAGCTGTTTTTT.